This TCR beta chain was sequenced during a study of blood T cell repertoires in COVID-19 (dated by TCRdb to about 2020). Some background on the complete study: The collaborator samples originated in the United States, Italy and Spain and spanned the acute and convalescent phases of COVID-19. Samples were obtained from the ongoing ImmuneRACE study (first 160 participants) and from 1,000 to 1,500 subjects provided by 6 global collaborators. Where available, HLA class I and class II types were obtained from metadata supplied by the sample provider rather than from assay-based typing. The sample metadata nearly always contained a de-identified subject ID, COVID-19 status, age in years and sex. The repertoires were made available in a free public database intended to serve as a resource for research on the immune response to SARS-CoV-2. The prospective study material was composed of cDNA or gDNA derived from T cells, B-cell-depleted T cells, or PBMCs. The dataset comprised deeply sampled blood TCRbeta repertoires from subjects exposed to, actively infected with, or recovered from COVID-19. Findings and caveats that apply to the study as a whole: The amount of clinical and demographic metadata varied by source and participant and was provided uncurated.

Each collaborating institution followed its own protocols to collect whole blood in K2EDTA tubes. For TCRbeta analysis, collaborators shipped samples in one of three forms: frozen whole blood, isolated PBMCs, or DNA extracted from either of those sample types. V is cut back by 5 bases and J by 5 bases, with 6 bases in the junction unmatched. The CDR3 numbers 15 residues from cysteine through phenylalanine. CDR3 DNA only is kept here, 45 bases in frame from base 1. CDR1 SGHTA and CDR2 FQGNSA are derived from the germline V gene. The immunoSEQ Assay, a bias-controlled multiplex PCR, was used to amplify TCRbeta CDR3 regions from genomic DNA. The paper's processing steps were these. The number of nucleated cells in each sample was estimated from the amplification of reference gene primers within the assay. To quantify the absolute abundance of each unique TCRbeta CDR3 rearrangement, sequence reads were collapsed and filtered. Productive Simpson clonality was computed per sample as the square root of Simpson's diversity index over productive rearrangements. The immuneACCESS repertoire file appears here via TCRdb, limited to in-frame rearrangements. These files lack a portion of the clones; in checked studies, under half of the deficit traces to unresolved V genes, and the cause of the others is not known. The V and J calls and clone size were taken over from that table, and D and trimming were inferred from the DNA. The sample yields some 200,000 clones; roughly 80% were counted once. The top ten clones comprise approximately 6.5% of the sample.

This clone was detected once. What this receptor recognizes is not known. Per-base qualities were not stored, and no clone one base away is much larger. The TCR originated in a middle-aged woman with acute or convalescent COVID-19. The sequenced material came from peripheral blood. The V and J segments used are TRBV7-2 and TRBJ2-5, and 12 bases in between align with TRBD2. The DNA reads as follows: TGTGCCAGCAGCCCTAGCGGGGGGGCTTGGGAGACCCAGTACTTC. Translated, this is CASSPSGGAWETQYF.